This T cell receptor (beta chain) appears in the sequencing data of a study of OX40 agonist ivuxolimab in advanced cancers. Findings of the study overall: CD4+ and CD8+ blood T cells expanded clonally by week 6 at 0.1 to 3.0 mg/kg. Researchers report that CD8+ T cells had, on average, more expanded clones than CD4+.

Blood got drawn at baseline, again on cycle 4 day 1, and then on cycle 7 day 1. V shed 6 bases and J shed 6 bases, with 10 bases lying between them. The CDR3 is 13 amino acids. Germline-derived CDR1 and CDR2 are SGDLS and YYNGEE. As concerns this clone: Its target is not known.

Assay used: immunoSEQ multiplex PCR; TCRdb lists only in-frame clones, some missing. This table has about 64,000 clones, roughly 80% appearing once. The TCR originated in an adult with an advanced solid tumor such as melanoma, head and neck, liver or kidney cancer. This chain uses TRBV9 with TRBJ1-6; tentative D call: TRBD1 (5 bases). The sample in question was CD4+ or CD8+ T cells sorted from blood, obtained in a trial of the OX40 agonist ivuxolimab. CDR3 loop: CASTPGRNSPLHF. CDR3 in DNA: TGTGCCAGCACCCCGGGGCGTAATTCACCCCTCCACTTT.